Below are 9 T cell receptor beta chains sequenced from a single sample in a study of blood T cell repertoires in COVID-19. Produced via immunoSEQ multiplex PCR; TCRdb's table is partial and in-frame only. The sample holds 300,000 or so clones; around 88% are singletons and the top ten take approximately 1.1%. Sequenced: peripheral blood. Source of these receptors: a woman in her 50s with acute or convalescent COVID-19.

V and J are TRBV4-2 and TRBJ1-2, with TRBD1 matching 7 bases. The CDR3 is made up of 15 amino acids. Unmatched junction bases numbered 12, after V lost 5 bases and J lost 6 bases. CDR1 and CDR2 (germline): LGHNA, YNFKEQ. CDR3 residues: CASSLTGPGTDGYTF. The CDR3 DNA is TGTGCCAGCAGCTTGACAGGGCCTGGAACGGATGGCTACACCTTC.

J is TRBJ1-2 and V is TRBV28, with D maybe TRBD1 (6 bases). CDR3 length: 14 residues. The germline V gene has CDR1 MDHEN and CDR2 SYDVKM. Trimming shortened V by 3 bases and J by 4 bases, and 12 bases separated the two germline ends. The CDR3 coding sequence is TGTGCCAGCAGTTTTTCAGGGGCAGGCTATGGCTACACCTTC. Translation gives CASSFSGAGYGYTF.

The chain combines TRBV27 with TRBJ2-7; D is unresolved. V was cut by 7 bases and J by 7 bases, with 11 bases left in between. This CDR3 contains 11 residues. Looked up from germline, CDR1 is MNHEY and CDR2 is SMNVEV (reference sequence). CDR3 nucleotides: TGTGCCAGCACCAAAAACGGGGAGCAGTACTTC. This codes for CASTKNGEQYF.

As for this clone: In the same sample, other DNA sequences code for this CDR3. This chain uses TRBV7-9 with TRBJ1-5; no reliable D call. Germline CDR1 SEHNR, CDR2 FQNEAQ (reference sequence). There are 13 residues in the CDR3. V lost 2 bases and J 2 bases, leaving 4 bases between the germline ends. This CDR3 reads CASSLQGNQPQHF. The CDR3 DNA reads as TGTGCCAGCAGCTTACAGGGCAATCAGCCCCAGCATTTT.

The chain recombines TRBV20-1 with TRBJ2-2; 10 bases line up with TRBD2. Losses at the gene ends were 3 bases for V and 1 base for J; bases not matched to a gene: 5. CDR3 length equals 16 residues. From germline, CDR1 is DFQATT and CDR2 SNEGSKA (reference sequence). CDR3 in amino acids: CSASGGLARNTGELFF. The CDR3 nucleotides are TGCAGTGCTAGTGGGGGACTAGCGAGGAACACCGGGGAGCTGTTTTTT.

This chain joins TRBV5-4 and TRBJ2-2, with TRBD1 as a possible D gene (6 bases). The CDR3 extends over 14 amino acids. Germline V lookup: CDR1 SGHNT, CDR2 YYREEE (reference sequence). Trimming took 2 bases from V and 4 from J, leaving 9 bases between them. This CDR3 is CASSFGTTTGELFF. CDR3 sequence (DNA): TGTGCCAGCAGCTTTGGGACAACCACCGGGGAGCTGTTTTTT.

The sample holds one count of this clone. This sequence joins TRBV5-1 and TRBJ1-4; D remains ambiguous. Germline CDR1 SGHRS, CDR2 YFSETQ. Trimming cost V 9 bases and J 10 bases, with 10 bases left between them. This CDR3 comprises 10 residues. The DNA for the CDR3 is TGCGCCACCCTAGAGGGAAAACTGTTTTTT. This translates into CATLEGKLFF.

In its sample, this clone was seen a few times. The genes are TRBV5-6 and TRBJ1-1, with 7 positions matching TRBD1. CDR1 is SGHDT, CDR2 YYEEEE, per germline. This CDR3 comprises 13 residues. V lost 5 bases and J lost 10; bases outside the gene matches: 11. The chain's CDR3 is CASSRGQDPGAFF. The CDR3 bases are TGTGCCAGCAGTCGCGGACAGGATCCTGGAGCTTTCTTT.

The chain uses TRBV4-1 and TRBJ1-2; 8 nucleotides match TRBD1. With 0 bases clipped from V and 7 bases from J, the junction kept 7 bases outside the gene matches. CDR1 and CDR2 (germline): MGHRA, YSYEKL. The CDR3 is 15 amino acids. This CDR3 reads CASSQDPTGGGGYTF. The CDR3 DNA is TGCGCCAGCAGCCAAGATCCCACAGGGGGTGGTGGCTACACCTTC.